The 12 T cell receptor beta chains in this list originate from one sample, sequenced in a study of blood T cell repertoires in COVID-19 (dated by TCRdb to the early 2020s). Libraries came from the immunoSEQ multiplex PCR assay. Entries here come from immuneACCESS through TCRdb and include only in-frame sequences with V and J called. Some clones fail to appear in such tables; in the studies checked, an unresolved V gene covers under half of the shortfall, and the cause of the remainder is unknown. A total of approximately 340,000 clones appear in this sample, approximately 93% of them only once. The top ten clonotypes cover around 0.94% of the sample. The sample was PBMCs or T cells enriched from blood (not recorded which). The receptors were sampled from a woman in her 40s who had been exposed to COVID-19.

CDR3: CATSSTAFGPQHF. CDR3 DNA sequence: TGTGCCACCAGTTCGACAGCCTTCGGACCCCAGCATTTT. The chain carries TRBV24-1 and TRBJ1-5; D might be TRBD1 (5 bases). The CDR3 is 13 residues long. In germline, CDR1 is KGHDR, CDR2 SFDVKD. V lost 6 bases to trimming and J lost 10 bases, with 15 bases between them.

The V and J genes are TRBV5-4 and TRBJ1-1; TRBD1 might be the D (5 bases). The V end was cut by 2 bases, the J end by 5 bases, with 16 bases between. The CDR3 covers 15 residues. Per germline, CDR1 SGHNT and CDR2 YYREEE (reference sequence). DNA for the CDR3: TGTGCCAGCAGCTTACCCCGGGGGGGAGGGACTGAAGCTTTCTTT. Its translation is CASSLPRGGGTEAFF.

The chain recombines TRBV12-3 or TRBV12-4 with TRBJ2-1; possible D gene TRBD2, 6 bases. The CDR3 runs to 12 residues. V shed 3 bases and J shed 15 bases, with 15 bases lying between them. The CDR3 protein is CASSFTRGRLFF. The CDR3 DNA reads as TGTGCCAGCAGTTTTACCCGTGGGAGGTTGTTCTTC.

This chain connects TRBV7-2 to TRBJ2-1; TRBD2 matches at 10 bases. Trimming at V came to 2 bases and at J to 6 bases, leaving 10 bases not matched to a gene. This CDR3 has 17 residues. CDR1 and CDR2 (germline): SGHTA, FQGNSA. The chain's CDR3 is CASSLNQRLAGANEQFF. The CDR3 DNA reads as TGTGCCAGCAGCTTAAACCAGAGGCTAGCGGGAGCCAATGAGCAGTTCTTC.

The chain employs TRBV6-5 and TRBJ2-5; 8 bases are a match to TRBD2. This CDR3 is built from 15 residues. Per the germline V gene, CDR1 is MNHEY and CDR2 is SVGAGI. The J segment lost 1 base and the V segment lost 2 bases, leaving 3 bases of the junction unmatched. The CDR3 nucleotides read TGTGCCAGCAGTTACACCGGGGGGGGCCAAGAGACCCAGTACTTC. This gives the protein CASSYTGGGQETQYF.

CDR3 nucleotides: TGCGCCAGCAGCTTGTTTAGAGATGGCTACACCTTC. Its protein is CASSLFRDGYTF. The rearrangement uses TRBV5-1 and TRBJ1-2; D ambiguous. Looked up from germline, CDR1 is SGHRS and CDR2 is YFSETQ. Deletions cut 1 base from V and 6 bases from J, with 7 bases between. The CDR3 length is 12 residues.

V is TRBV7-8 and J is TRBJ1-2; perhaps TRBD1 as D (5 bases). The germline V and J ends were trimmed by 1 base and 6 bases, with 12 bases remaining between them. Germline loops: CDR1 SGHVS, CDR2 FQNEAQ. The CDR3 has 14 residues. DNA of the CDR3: TGTGCCAGCAGCTTAGTCGCGGGGGGGGATGGCTACACCTTC. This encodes CASSLVAGGDGYTF. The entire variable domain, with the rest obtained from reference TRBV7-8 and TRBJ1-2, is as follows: GAGVSQSPRYKVAKRGQDVALRCDPISGHVSLFWYQQALGQGPEFLTYFQNEAQLDKSGLPSDRFFAERPEGSVSTLKIQRTQQEDSAVYLCASSLVAGGDGYTFGSGTRLTVV.

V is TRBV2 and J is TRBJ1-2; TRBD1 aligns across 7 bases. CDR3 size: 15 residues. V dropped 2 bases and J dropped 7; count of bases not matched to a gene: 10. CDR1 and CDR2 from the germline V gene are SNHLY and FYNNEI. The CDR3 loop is CASSELVTGRSGYTF. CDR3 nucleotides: TGTGCCAGCAGTGAATTGGTGACAGGGAGGAGTGGCTACACCTTC.

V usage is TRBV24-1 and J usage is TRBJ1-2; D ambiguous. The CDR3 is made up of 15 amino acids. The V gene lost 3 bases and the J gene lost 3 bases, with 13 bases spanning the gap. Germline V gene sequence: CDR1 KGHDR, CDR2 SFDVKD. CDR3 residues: CATSDREGQDYGYTF. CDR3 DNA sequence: TGTGCCACCAGTGATCGGGAGGGTCAGGACTATGGCTACACCTTC.

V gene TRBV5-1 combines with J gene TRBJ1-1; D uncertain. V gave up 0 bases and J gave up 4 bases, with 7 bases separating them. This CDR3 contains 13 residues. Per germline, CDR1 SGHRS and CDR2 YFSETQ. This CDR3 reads CASSLGAGTEAFF. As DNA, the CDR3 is TGCGCCAGCAGCTTGGGCGCCGGCACTGAAGCTTTCTTT.

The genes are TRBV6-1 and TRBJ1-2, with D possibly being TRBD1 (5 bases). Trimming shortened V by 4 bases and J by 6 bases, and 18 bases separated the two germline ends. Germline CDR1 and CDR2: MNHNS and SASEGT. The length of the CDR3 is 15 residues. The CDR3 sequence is CASSVTGLVLDGYTF. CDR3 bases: TGTGCCAGCAGTGTTACAGGCTTGGTATTAGATGGCTACACCTTC.

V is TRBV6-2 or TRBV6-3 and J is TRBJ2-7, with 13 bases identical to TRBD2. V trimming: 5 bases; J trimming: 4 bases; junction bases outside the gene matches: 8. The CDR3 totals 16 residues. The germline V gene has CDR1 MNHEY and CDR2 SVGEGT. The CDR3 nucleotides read TGTGCCAGCAGTCAAATAACTAGCGGGGGGGCGTACGAGCAGTACTTC. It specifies CASSQITSGGAYEQYF.